This T cell receptor (beta chain) was found in a study of PD-1 blockade in classical Hodgkin lymphoma. Study-wide results and limits: Compared with healthy donors, newly diagnosed patients reportedly showed lower baseline TCR diversity.

The sample's time point: newly diagnosed, previously untreated cHL patient sample. The germline V and J ends were trimmed by 2 bases and 8 bases, with 12 bases remaining between them. The CDR3 contains 14 residues. Germline V gene lookup returns CDR1 ENHRY and CDR2 SYGVKD. Clones were read by immunoSEQ multiplex PCR, and TCRdb kept only the in-frame ones, dropping some. Here the sample spans tens of thousands of clones, roughly 90% being singletons. A note on this clone: The antigen remains unidentified.

The TCR was taken from a human donor with classical Hodgkin lymphoma. Sequencing was performed on peripheral blood mononuclear cells (PBMCs). V and J are TRBV10-3 and TRBJ1-4; D ambiguous. The CDR3 is CAISEGGEREKLFF. The CDR3 region has the DNA TGTGCCATCAGTGAGGGCGGCGAAAGGGAAAAACTGTTTTTT.